This entry lists 14 T cell receptor beta chains sequenced from one sample in a study of blood T cell repertoires in COVID-19. Libraries were prepared by immunoSEQ multiplex PCR; TCRdb keeps only in-frame clonotypes and omits some of them. The sample carries tens of thousands of clones, approximately 88% recorded once. What was sequenced was peripheral blood. These receptors originate from a woman aged 45-60 years with acute or convalescent COVID-19.

CDR3 DNA sequence: TGTGCCAGCAGCGATGAAAAACTGTTTTTT. This sequence encodes CASSDEKLFF. The chain links TRBV28 to TRBJ1-4, with no clear D. Trimming shortened V by 6 bases and J by 6 bases, and 2 bases separated the two germline ends. The germline gives CDR1 MDHEN, CDR2 SYDVKM. This CDR3 has 10 amino acids.

V usage is TRBV5-1 and J usage is TRBJ2-5; D is possibly TRBD1 (5 bases). Germline CDR1 SGHRS, CDR2 YFSETQ. This CDR3 is 12 amino acids long. Trimming removed 6 bases from V and 4 bases from J, with 10 bases in between. The chain's CDR3 is CASKGSRETQYF. DNA for the CDR3: TGCGCCAGCAAGGGGTCCCGAGAGACCCAGTACTTC.

The table lists this clone with a count of one. This rearrangement joins TRBV2 to TRBJ1-5; TRBD1 agrees at 9 bases. The CDR3 is 14 amino acids. CDR1 is SNHLY, CDR2 FYNNEI, per germline. V shed 4 bases, J shed 4 bases, and the junction held 2 bases outside the gene matches. Here the CDR3 reads CASSGDRVNQPQHF. The CDR3 DNA reads as TGTGCCAGCAGTGGGGACAGGGTTAATCAGCCCCAGCATTTT.

The V call is TRBV20-1, the J call TRBJ1-5, with unresolved D. This CDR3 spans 11 amino acids. From germline, CDR1 is DFQATT and CDR2 SNEGSKA (reference sequence). The V end was cut by 7 bases, the J end by 7 bases, with 11 bases between. CDR3 sequence (DNA): TGCAGTGATGAGGGCGGGCAGCCCCAGCATTTT. This translates into CSDEGGQPQHF.

This CDR3 reads CASSLQGTFPYEQYF. CDR3 coding DNA: TGTGCCAGCAGCTTGCAGGGGACCTTTCCCTACGAGCAGTACTTC. J is TRBJ2-7 and V is TRBV5-6, with D maybe TRBD1 (6 bases). Germline V gene data show CDR1 as SGHDT and CDR2 as YYEEEE. There are 15 residues in the CDR3. V lost 1 base to trimming and J lost 2 bases, with 13 bases between them. Together with reference TRBV5-6 and TRBJ2-7, the CDR3 gives the full variable domain: DAGVTQSPTHLIKTRGQQVTLRCSPKSGHDTVSWYQQALGQGPQFIFQYYEEEERQRGNFPDRFSGHQFPNYSSELNVNALLLGDSALYLCASSLQGTFPYEQYFGPGTRLTVT.

The rearrangement joins TRBV12-3 or TRBV12-4 to TRBJ1-1; D gene uncertain. The CDR3 runs to 13 residues. Trimming stripped 3 bases from V and 4 bases from J, with 9 bases between. This CDR3 reads CASSFRLSTEAFF. Written as DNA, the CDR3 is TGTGCCAGCAGTTTTAGATTATCCACTGAAGCTTTCTTT.

This chain connects TRBV18 to TRBJ1-4; 7 bases map to TRBD1. V was pared by 6 bases and J by 0 bases, with 4 bases of the junction left unmatched. The CDR3 loop spans 15 amino acids. The V gene's germline CDR1 is KGHSH and CDR2 LQKENI. This chain's CDR3 is CASSDGQATNEKLFF. CDR3 sequence (DNA): TGTGCCAGCTCGGACGGACAGGCAACTAATGAAAAACTGTTTTTT. Based on the CDR3 plus reference TRBV18 and TRBJ1-4, the full variable domain is NAGVMQNPRHLVRRRGQEARLRCSPMKGHSHVYWYRQLPEEGLKFMVYLQKENIIDESGMPKERFSAEFPKEGPSILRIQQVVRGDSAAYFCASSDGQATNEKLFFGSGTQLSVL.

The chain has TRBV19 and TRBJ2-4; D gene uncertain. Germline assignment: CDR1 LNHDA and CDR2 SQIVND (reference sequence). V was shortened by 3 bases and J by 9 bases, with 12 bases between the two germline ends. CDR3 length: 13 amino acids. The CDR3 nucleotides read TGTGCCAGTAGTATGGCTCTCTCAGGCATTCAGTACTTC. This encodes CASSMALSGIQYF.

The chain links TRBV5-4 to TRBJ2-7, with D tentatively TRBD2 (7 bases). V gave up 0 bases and J gave up 7 bases, with 11 bases separating them. From germline, CDR1 is SGHNT and CDR2 YYREEE (reference sequence). The CDR3 is made up of 13 amino acids. The CDR3 sequence: CASSLGGGREQYF. In DNA form, the CDR3 reads TGTGCCAGCAGCTTGGGGGGGGGCCGGGAGCAGTACTTC.

The chain employs TRBV5-1 and TRBJ2-2, with TRBD1 identical over 7 bases. Per germline, CDR1 SGHRS and CDR2 YFSETQ. This CDR3 is 17 amino acids long. V dropped 4 bases and J dropped 4; count of bases not matched to a gene: 13. CDR3 bases: TGCGCCAGCAGCAGGGCTCCAACAGGGGCAGTCACCGGGGAGCTGTTTTTT. Encoded protein: CASSRAPTGAVTGELFF.

V is TRBV6-5 and J is TRBJ1-6; D is undetermined. The germline V and J ends were trimmed by 6 bases and 4 bases, with 7 bases remaining between them. In germline, CDR1 is MNHEY, CDR2 SVGAGI. The CDR3 is 13 amino acids. CDR3 amino acids: CASSPSYNSPLHF. Written as DNA, the CDR3 is TGTGCCAGCAGCCCCTCGTATAATTCACCCCTCCACTTT.

This chain joins TRBV20-1 and TRBJ2-3; the match to TRBD2 covers 11 bases. The CDR3 is 14 residues long. V trimming: 3 bases; J trimming: 6 bases; junction bases outside the gene matches: 5. From germline, CDR1 is DFQATT and CDR2 SNEGSKA (reference sequence). The CDR3 nucleotides read TGCAGTGCTAGTGGTAGCGGGGGGGTGGATACGCAGTATTTT. Amino acid sequence: CSASGSGGVDTQYF.

The genes are TRBV28 and TRBJ1-3; possible D gene TRBD1, 6 bases. Germline CDR1 and CDR2: MDHEN and SYDVKM. This CDR3 is 17 amino acids long. The V and J ends lost 3 bases and 0 bases respectively, with 15 bases between them. The CDR3 region has the DNA TGTGCCAGCAGTTTCGGGGGCGGGGGAGGCTCTGGAAACACCATATATTTT. It codes for CASSFGGGGGSGNTIYF.

This chain connects TRBV28 to TRBJ1-2; 10 bases line up with TRBD1. The germline CDR1 and CDR2 sequences are MDHEN and SYDVKM. V lost 6 bases and J lost 6; bases outside the gene matches: 7. The CDR3 covers 14 residues. CDR3: CASRPTGGADGYTF. The CDR3 nucleotides read TGTGCCAGCAGGCCGACAGGGGGCGCCGATGGCTACACCTTC.